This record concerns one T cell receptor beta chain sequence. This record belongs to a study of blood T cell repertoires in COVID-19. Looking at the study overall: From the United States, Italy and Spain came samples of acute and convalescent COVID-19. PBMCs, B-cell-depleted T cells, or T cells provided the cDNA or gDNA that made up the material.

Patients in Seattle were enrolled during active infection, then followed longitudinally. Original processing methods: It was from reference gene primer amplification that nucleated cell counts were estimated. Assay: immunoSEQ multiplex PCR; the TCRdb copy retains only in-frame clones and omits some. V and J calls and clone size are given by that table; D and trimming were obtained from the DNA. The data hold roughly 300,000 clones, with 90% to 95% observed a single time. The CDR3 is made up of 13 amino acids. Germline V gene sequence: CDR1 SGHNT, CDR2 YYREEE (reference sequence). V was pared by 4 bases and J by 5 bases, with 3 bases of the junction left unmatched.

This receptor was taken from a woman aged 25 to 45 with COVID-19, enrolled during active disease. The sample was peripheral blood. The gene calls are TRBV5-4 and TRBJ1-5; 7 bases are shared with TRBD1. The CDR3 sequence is CASSDDRDQPQHF. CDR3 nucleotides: TGTGCCAGCAGCGACGACAGGGATCAGCCCCAGCATTTT.